A single sample is the source of the 10 T cell receptor beta chains below, sequenced in a study of ipilimumab plus nivolumab after autologous stem cell transplantation. Assay: immunoSEQ multiplex PCR; the TCRdb copy retains only in-frame clones and omits some. The data show thousands of clones, with over 90% seen just once and approximately 1.8% held by the top ten. The sample consisted of PBMCs, taken in a trial of ipilimumab plus nivolumab as post-transplant consolidation. The receptor set was obtained from a male donor with primary mediastinal lymphoma.

In its sample, this clone was seen once. The chain uses TRBV4-1 and TRBJ1-1; 8 positions agree with TRBD1. The CDR3 is made up of 13 amino acids. CDR1 is MGHRA and CDR2 is YSYEKL in the germline V gene. V lost 0 bases, J lost 9 bases, and 3 bases stayed unmatched. As DNA, the CDR3 is TGCGCCAGCAGCCAAGATCGCAGGGGGCAAGCTTTCTTT. It codes for CASSQDRRGQAFF.

The rearrangement links TRBV5-1 to TRBJ1-1, with TRBD1 identical over 9 bases. CDR3 length: 17 residues. V lost 3 bases, J lost 7 bases, and 16 bases stayed unmatched. The germline V gene has CDR1 SGHRS and CDR2 YFSETQ. CDR3: CASSSGTGTRAVYEAFF. The CDR3 DNA reads TGCGCCAGCAGCTCCGGGACAGGGACCCGAGCGGTCTATGAAGCTTTCTTT.

The V gene is TRBV11-3, the J gene TRBJ2-7; 10 bases are a match to TRBD1. This CDR3 is 15 amino acids long. CDR1 and CDR2 (germline): SGHNT, YENEEA. Trimming took 5 bases from V and 5 from J; bases not matched to a gene: 9. The CDR3, as DNA: TGTGCCAGCAGCCCCGCCTCGACAGGGGGCAACGAGCAGTACTTC. It is translated as CASSPASTGGNEQYF.

The V gene is TRBV10-1, the J gene TRBJ2-7; D possibly corresponds to TRBD1 (5 bases). From germline, CDR1 is WNHNN and CDR2 SYGVQD (reference sequence). Trimming removed 3 bases at V and 6 bases at J, with 12 bases between. The CDR3 spans 13 residues. CDR3 bases: TGCGCCAGCAGTGACAGGGTGGGAAGCGAGCAGTACTTC. It codes for CASSDRVGSEQYF.

This rearrangement joins TRBV4-1 to TRBJ2-1; perhaps TRBD2 as D (5 bases). The CDR3 has 13 residues. The germline CDR1 and CDR2 sequences are MGHRA and YSYEKL. V lost 3 bases and J lost 8, with 11 bases in between. CDR3 in DNA: TGCGCCAGCAGCCAGAGCGGAGCCGATGAGCAGTTCTTC. Its protein is CASSQSGADEQFF.

The V and J genes are TRBV2 and TRBJ2-5, with D perhaps matching TRBD2 (5 bases). The germline gives CDR1 SNHLY, CDR2 FYNNEI. The CDR3 loop spans 12 amino acids. Deletions cut 4 bases from V and 4 bases from J, with 7 bases between. In DNA, the CDR3 is TGTGCCAGCAGTGTACGGGGAGAGACCCAGTACTTC. It translates to CASSVRGETQYF.

The chain couples TRBV20-1 to TRBJ2-1; D gene unclear. Trimming removed 5 bases at V and 9 bases at J, with 11 bases between. The germline gives CDR1 DFQATT, CDR2 SNEGSKA (reference sequence). This CDR3 has 11 residues. DNA for the CDR3: TGCAGTGCTGGGCCGAACAGTGAGCAGTTCTTC. Amino acids: CSAGPNSEQFF.

The rearrangement joins TRBV7-9 to TRBJ2-1; D perhaps matches TRBD2 (6 bases). Trimming stripped 8 bases from V and 8 bases from J, with 16 bases between. Germline loops: CDR1 SEHNR, CDR2 FQNEAQ (reference sequence). The CDR3 spans 13 residues. The CDR3 nucleotides read TGTGCCAGCCTCTGGGGAGGAAACTATGAGCAGTTCTTC. Its translation: CASLWGGNYEQFF.

This clone was recorded only once. The V gene is TRBV5-5, the J gene TRBJ2-1, with D perhaps being TRBD1 or TRBD2 (5 bases each). Germline V gene data show CDR1 as SGHKS and CDR2 as YYEKEE (reference sequence). The CDR3 length is 16 residues. The V end was cut by 4 bases, the J end by 10 bases, with 24 bases between. CDR3 DNA sequence: TGTGCCAGCAGCCCCAGGGACCGCCCCCCTTTATGGGAGCAGTTCTTC. This encodes CASSPRDRPPLWEQFF. Full variable domain (outside the CDR3, taken from reference TRBV5-5 and TRBJ2-1): DAGVTQSPTHLIKTRGQQVTLRCSPISGHKSVSWYQQVLGQGPQFIFQYYEKEERGRGNFPDRFSARQFPNYSSELNVNALLLGDSALYLCASSPRDRPPLWEQFFGPGTRLTVL.

This CDR3 reads CASSISRLPLHF. The CDR3 DNA reads as TGTGCCAGTAGTATCAGTCGGCTCCCCCTCCACTTT. The chain uses TRBV19 and TRBJ1-6; D is unresolved. CDR1 is LNHDA, CDR2 SQIVND, per germline (reference sequence). V lost 3 bases and J lost 13, with 10 bases in between. The CDR3 sequence is 12 residues long.